Given below is one T cell receptor beta chain in context. It was with a sample-barcoded 5' primer and a J-beta primer mix that a second PCR of about 7 to 12 cycles was run. All cDNA molecules were each tagged by a template-switch adaptor with 12 random nucleotides. Each CDR3 protein is one row after TCRdb ran MiXCR on the 5' RACE reads. The table has just over 1 million distinct CDR3 sequences, more than 40% seen once; the top ten hold under 20%. The sample belongs to a study of blood T cells in healthy people across ages. This CDR3 region has 15 residues. The germline V gene has CDR1 DFQATT and CDR2 SNEGSKA (reference sequence).

The chain joins TRBV20-1 to TRBJ2-5; the match to TRBD2 covers 9 bases. The DNA end is a closer match to TRBJ2-7, so the J assignment may be wrong. Input material: blood. This sequence was found in a woman aged 60-75 years in good health. The CDR3 DNA reads as TGCAGTGCCCAAAGAGGCGGGAGGGCCGTTTACGAGCAGTACTTC. Its translation is CSAQRGGRAVYEQYF.